This T cell receptor (beta chain) was obtained from a study of T cell repertoires in ileal Crohn's disease. Notes on the study in general: Active smokers at surgery had more clonal expansions than non-smokers. Sorted CD8 T cells held more high-frequency clones than CD4.

A remark on this clone: Its antigen is unidentified.

This CDR3 contains 13 residues. In germline, CDR1 is SEHNR, CDR2 FQNEAQ (reference sequence). Between the trimmed V and J ends, which lost 2 bases and 4 bases, there was a span of 7 bases. Assay used: immunoSEQ multiplex PCR; TCRdb lists only in-frame clones, some missing. The profile shows 3,000 to 3,500 clones, approximately 78% of them singletons. Before sorting, lamina propria lymphocytes were separated from surgical specimens by density gradient. The material sequenced was CD4+ T cells sorted from the ileum. This receptor was obtained from an adult with Crohn's disease. This chain links TRBV7-9 with TRBJ2-3; D gene ambiguous. The CDR3 reads CASSLSSPDTQYF. The CDR3 DNA reads as TGTGCCAGCAGCTTATCCTCTCCAGATACGCAGTATTTT.